This record looks at one T cell receptor beta chain sequence and its context. These data belong to a study of blood T cell repertoires in COVID-19. TCRdb's table, derived via immunoSEQ multiplex PCR, lists solely in-frame clones and lacks some. The sample yields roughly 150,000 clones, approximately 90% seen once. V was shortened by 11 bases and J by 4 bases, with 17 bases between the two germline ends. Germline assignment: CDR1 MNHEY and CDR2 SVGAGI. CDR3 length equals 13 residues. This receptor was taken from a woman of 80 years or more with acute or convalescent COVID-19. The gene calls are TRBV6-5 and TRBJ2-5; a weak D match, TRBD1 (6 bases). The sample comprised peripheral blood. As DNA, the CDR3 is TGTGCCGGACAGAGGGCTTTCCTAGAGACCCAGTACTTC. This encodes CAGQRAFLETQYF.